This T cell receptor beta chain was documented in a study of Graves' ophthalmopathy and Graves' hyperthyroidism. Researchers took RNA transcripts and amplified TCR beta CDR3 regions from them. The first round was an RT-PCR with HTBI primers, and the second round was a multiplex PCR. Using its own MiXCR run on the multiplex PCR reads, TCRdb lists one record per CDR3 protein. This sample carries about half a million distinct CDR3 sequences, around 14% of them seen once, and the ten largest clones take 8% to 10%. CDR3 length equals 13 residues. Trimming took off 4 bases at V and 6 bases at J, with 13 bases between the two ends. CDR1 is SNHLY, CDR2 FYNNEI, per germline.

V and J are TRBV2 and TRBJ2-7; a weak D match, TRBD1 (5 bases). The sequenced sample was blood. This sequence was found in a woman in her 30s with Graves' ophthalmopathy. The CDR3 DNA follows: TGTGCCAGCAGTGGGACAACGTTCGGCGAGCAGTACTTC. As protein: CASSGTTFGEQYF.